This T cell receptor beta chain comes out of a study of regulatory T cells in long-lasting Graves disease. The ends lost 5 bases at V and 3 bases at J; junction bases unmatched: 15. Germline V CDR1 and CDR2: PRHDT, FYEKMQ (reference sequence). The CDR3 consists of 17 residues. Arm-PCR of CDR3 regions and iRepertoire HTBI primers were the basis on which TCR beta libraries were built. TCRdb called the multiplex PCR reads again in MiXCR, with one record for every CDR3 protein. The table includes about 530,000 distinct CDR3 sequences, around 16% detected once. This clonotype was picked up a small number of times. Noted time point: newly diagnosed GD, antithyroid drugs for less than 3 months. From RNA extracted from PBMCs, the TCR library was made. All patients originated from an endocrinology department located in Xi'an, China. These sequences were also reported in another study, on T cells in Graves' hyperthyroidism and ophthalmopathy.

V is TRBV13 and J is TRBJ1-2, with 7 bases identical to TRBD1. The clonotype originates from a woman aged 40 to 65 with Graves disease. The source material was peripheral blood mononuclear cells (PBMCs), sampled at new diagnosis, from a patient treated with antithyroid drugs. The CDR3 DNA reads as TGTGCCAGCAGCGACCGGTCGACAGGGTTGTTGGACTATGGCTACACCTTC. It translates to CASSDRSTGLLDYGYTF.